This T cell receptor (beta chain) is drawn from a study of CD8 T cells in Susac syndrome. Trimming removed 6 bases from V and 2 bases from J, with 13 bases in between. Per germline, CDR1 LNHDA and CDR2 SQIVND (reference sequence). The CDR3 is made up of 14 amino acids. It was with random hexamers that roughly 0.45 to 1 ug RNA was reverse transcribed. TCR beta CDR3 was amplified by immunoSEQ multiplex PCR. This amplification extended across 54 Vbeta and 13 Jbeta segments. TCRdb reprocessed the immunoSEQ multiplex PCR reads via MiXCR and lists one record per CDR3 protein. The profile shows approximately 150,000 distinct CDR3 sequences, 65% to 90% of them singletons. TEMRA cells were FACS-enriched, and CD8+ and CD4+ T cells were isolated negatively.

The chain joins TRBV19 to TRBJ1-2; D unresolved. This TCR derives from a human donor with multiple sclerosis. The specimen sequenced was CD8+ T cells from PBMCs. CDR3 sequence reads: CASRTPRKNYGYTF. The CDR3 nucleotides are TGTGCCAGTAGGACCCCTCGGAAGAACTATGGCTACACCTTC.